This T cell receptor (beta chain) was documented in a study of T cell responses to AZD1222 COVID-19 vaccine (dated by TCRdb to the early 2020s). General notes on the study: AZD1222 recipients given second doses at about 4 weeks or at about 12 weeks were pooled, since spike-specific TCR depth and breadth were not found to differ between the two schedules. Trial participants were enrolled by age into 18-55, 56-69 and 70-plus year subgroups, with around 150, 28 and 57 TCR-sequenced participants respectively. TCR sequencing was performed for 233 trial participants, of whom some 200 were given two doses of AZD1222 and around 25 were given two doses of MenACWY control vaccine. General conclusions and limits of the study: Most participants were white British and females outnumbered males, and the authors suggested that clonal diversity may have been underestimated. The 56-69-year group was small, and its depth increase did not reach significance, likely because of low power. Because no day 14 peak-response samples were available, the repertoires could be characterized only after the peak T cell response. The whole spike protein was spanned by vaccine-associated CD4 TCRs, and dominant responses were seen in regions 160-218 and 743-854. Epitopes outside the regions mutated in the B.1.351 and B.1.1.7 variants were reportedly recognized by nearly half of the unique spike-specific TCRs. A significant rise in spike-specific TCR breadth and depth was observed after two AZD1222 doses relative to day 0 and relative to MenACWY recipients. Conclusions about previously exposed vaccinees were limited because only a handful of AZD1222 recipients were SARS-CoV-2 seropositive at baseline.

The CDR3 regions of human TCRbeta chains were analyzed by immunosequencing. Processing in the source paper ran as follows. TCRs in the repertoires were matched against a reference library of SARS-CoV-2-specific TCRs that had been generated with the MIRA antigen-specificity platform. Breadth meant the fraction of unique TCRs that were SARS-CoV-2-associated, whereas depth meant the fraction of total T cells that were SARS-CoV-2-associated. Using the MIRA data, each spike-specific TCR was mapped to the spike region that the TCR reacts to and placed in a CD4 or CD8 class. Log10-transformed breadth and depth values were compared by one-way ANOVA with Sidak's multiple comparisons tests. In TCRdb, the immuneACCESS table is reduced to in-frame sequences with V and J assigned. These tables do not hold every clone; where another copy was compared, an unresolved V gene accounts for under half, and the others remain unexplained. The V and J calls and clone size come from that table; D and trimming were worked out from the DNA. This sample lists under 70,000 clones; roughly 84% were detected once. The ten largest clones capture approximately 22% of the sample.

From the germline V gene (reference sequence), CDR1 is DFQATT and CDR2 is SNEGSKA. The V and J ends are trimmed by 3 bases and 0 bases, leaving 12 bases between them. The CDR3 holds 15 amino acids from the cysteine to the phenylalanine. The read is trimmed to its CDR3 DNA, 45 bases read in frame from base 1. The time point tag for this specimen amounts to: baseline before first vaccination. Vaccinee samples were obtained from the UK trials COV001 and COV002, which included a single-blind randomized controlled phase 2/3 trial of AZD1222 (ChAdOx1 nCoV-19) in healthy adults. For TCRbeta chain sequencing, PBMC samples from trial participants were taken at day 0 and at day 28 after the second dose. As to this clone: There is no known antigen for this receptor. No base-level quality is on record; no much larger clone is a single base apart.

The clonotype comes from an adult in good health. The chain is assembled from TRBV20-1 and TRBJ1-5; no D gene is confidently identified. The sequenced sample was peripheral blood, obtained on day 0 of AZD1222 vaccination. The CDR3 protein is CSASQVDYSNQPQHF. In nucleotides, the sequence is TGCAGTGCTAGTCAGGTCGATTATAGCAATCAGCCCCAGCATTTT.